The 10 T cell receptor beta chains below were found in one sample sequenced in a study of beta chain features in type 1 diabetes. Reverse transcribing all isolated RNA meant expressed TCRB transcripts were sequenced. Sequencing was performed with immunoSEQ multiplex PCR; in TCRdb, only in-frame clones are kept and a portion is missing. In the table there are about 170,000 clones, 6.5% to 9.5% of which are singletons. These receptors have no known antigen. Overall study results and limits: Shorter TCRB CDR3s, moderately but significantly so, were found in Type 1 diabetes patients in all four CD4+ subsets.

Source material: central memory CD4+ T cells from blood. These receptors originate from a woman aged 40 to 49 with type 1 diabetes.

Points on this clone: A read error is possible here, since a much larger clone lies one base away. This sample includes further DNA sequences coding for the same CDR3. The genes are TRBV7-3 and TRBJ2-3; D is perhaps TRBD2 (6 bases). The V gene's germline CDR1 is SGHTA and CDR2 FQGTGA. Trimming removed 5 bases at V and 1 base at J, with 7 bases between. The CDR3 is 13 residues long. CDR3 coding DNA: TGTGCCAGCAGCCCGGGGGGCACAGATACGCAGTATTTT. Translation: CASSPGGTDTQYF. Full variable domain (missing parts from reference TRBV7-3 and TRBJ2-3): GAGVSQTPSNKVTEKGKYVELRCDPISGHTALYWYRQSLGQGPEFLIYFQGTGAADDSGLPNDRFFAVRPEGSVSTLKIQRTERGDSAVYLCASSPGGTDTQYFGPGTRLTVL.

The chain combines TRBV7-8 with TRBJ2-3; TRBD2 agrees at 10 bases. The trim removed 0 bases at V and 0 bases at J, leaving 12 bases unmatched. There are 20 residues in the CDR3. Germline assignment: CDR1 SGHVS and CDR2 FQNEAQ. The CDR3 region is CASSLAASGSVRRSTDTQYF. In DNA form, the CDR3 reads TGTGCCAGCAGCTTAGCGGCTAGCGGGAGTGTAAGGAGGAGCACAGATACGCAGTATTTT.

The chain combines TRBV5-1 with TRBJ2-1; tentative D call: TRBD2 (5 bases). CDR1 and CDR2 (germline): SGHRS, YFSETQ. This CDR3 comprises 14 residues. V was pared by 2 bases and J by 7 bases, with 13 bases between. CDR3: CASSLNGIWNEQFF. DNA of the CDR3: TGCGCCAGCAGCTTAAACGGGATCTGGAATGAGCAGTTCTTC.

The table lists this clone with a few counts. J is TRBJ1-1 and V is TRBV7-9; D is possibly TRBD1 (5 bases). Trimming pared 2 bases from V and 4 bases from J, leaving 11 bases between. Germline V CDR1 and CDR2: SEHNR, FQNEAQ (reference sequence). The CDR3 is made up of 14 amino acids. CDR3 nucleotide sequence: TGTGCCAGCAGCTTATCTCTGGGGGGCACTGAAGCTTTCTTT. Its protein is CASSLSLGGTEAFF.

This clone was observed a few times. The J gene is TRBJ2-7, the V gene TRBV7-2; a weak D match, TRBD2 (5 bases). This CDR3 comprises 15 residues. The germline gives CDR1 SGHTA, CDR2 FQGNSA. Trimming removed 3 bases from V and 4 bases from J, with 16 bases in between. The CDR3 DNA is TGTGCCAGCAGCTTGGCCCTGGGAGCGGCTTACGAGCAGTACTTC. Its protein is CASSLALGAAYEQYF.

This clone was seen more than once but under ten times. J is TRBJ2-5 and V is TRBV7-9; 7 bases agree with TRBD1. The CDR3 covers 15 residues. Germline CDR1 SEHNR, CDR2 FQNEAQ (reference sequence). The ends lost 4 bases at V and 5 bases at J; junction bases unmatched: 10. The CDR3 bases are TGTGCCAGCAGCTCCCGACAGGGTTTGGGGGAGACCCAGTACTTC. The encoded protein is CASSSRQGLGETQYF.

This chain uses TRBV28 with TRBJ1-1; D is perhaps TRBD1 (6 bases). The CDR3 runs 14 residues. V dropped 4 bases and J dropped 1 base, with 10 bases sitting between them. The V gene's germline CDR1 is MDHEN and CDR2 SYDVKM. The CDR3 bases are TGTGCCAGCAGTTCCATGGGACAGAACACTGAAGCTTTCTTT. Amino acids: CASSSMGQNTEAFF.

The chain recombines TRBV5-4 with TRBJ2-1; the D gene is possibly TRBD2 (6 bases). The V end was cut by 3 bases, the J end by 3 bases, with 16 bases between. The CDR3 contains 16 residues. CDR1 SGHNT and CDR2 YYREEE come from the germline V gene (reference sequence). The CDR3 loop is CASSSKTSSDYNEQFF. The CDR3 bases are TGTGCCAGCAGCTCCAAGACTAGTTCGGACTACAATGAGCAGTTCTTC.

The chain joins TRBV11-2 to TRBJ2-3; 7 bases align to TRBD2. The CDR3 contains 17 residues. Germline lookup yields CDR1 SGHAT and CDR2 FQNNGV. V dropped 2 bases and J dropped 5; count of bases not matched to a gene: 13. CDR3 DNA: TGTGCCAGCAGCTTACCTAGACTAGCTCCTATGGAAGATACGCAGTATTTT. Protein: CASSLPRLAPMEDTQYF.

This clone came up a few times. The chain combines TRBV27 with TRBJ2-7; TRBD1 matches 8 bases. V lost 5 bases to trimming and J lost 0 bases; unmatched junction nucleotides: 9. From germline, CDR1 is MNHEY and CDR2 SMNVEV (reference sequence). The CDR3 consists of 16 residues. CDR3 sequence: CASSPGTGHSSYEQYF. Here the CDR3 DNA reads TGTGCCAGCAGTCCCGGGACAGGTCATTCCTCCTACGAGCAGTACTTC.